Each of the 24 T cell receptor beta chains below was sequenced from the same sample in a study of blood T cell repertoires in COVID-19. Produced via immunoSEQ multiplex PCR; TCRdb's table is partial and in-frame only. The table shows roughly 250,000 clones, with about 88% occurring only once. The sequenced material came from peripheral blood. Source of these receptors: a woman aged 40 to 50 who had recovered from COVID-19.

The chain carries TRBV19 and TRBJ2-2; 7 bases map to TRBD2. With V trimmed by 0 bases and J by 0 bases, 4 bases remained unmatched. CDR3 size: 17 residues. CDR1 is LNHDA and CDR2 is SQIVND in the germline V gene (reference sequence). This CDR3 is CASSIDQLAANTGELFF. The CDR3 region has the DNA TGTGCCAGTAGTATAGATCAGCTAGCGGCGAACACCGGGGAGCTGTTTTTT.

The chain uses TRBV28 and TRBJ2-5, with 8 nucleotides matching TRBD2. This CDR3 is built from 16 residues. CDR1 MDHEN and CDR2 SYDVKM come from the germline V gene. V was clipped by 3 bases and J by 1 base; unmatched bases: 7. CDR3 in DNA: TGTGCCAGCAGTTTTGGTGCCGGGGGGGCCCAAGAGACCCAGTACTTC. Residues: CASSFGAGGAQETQYF.

The rearrangement links TRBV18 to TRBJ1-2, with D perhaps TRBD1 (6 bases). Trimming shortened V by 3 bases and J by 4 bases, and 15 bases separated the two germline ends. This CDR3 is 15 amino acids long. Germline loops: CDR1 KGHSH, CDR2 LQKENI. The CDR3 sequence: CASSPGHSGAYGYTF. The CDR3 nucleotides read TGTGCCAGCTCACCGGGACACTCCGGGGCCTATGGCTACACCTTC.

The V call is TRBV7-2, the J call TRBJ1-6; D possibly corresponds to TRBD1 (6 bases). There are 16 residues in the CDR3. The germline V and J ends were trimmed by 3 bases and 0 bases, with 9 bases remaining between them. Germline CDR1 and CDR2: SGHTA and FQGNSA. In DNA, the CDR3 is TGTGCCAGCAGCTTTCAGGGGAGCTCCTATAATTCACCCCTCCACTTT. Its protein is CASSFQGSSYNSPLHF.

The J gene is TRBJ1-1, the V gene TRBV6-1; no firm D call. V was pared by 0 bases and J by 6 bases, with 11 bases between. The CDR3 runs to 14 residues. Germline values: CDR1 MNHNS, CDR2 SASEGT. The CDR3 DNA sequence: TGTGCCAGCAGTGAAGCGCCTCATATAGCTGAAGCTTTCTTT. Its protein product is CASSEAPHIAEAFF.

The rearrangement uses TRBV7-2 and TRBJ1-2; D unresolved. Germline CDR1 is SGHTA and CDR2 is FQGNSA. This CDR3 contains 15 residues. The V gene lost 5 bases and the J gene lost 0 bases, with 13 bases spanning the gap. CDR3 nucleotide sequence: TGTGCCAGCAGCCCCCGGGTCCCAGCTAACTATGGCTACACCTTC. Translating gives CASSPRVPANYGYTF.

V gene TRBV18 combines with J gene TRBJ1-1; no clear D gene. CDR3 length: 15 residues. V was cut by 3 bases and J by 1 base, with 12 bases left in between. Germline CDR1 and CDR2: KGHSH and LQKENI. The CDR3 sequence is CASSPVLNRNTEAFF. DNA of the CDR3: TGTGCCAGCTCACCGGTACTCAACAGGAACACTGAAGCTTTCTTT. The variable domain in full, with the rest retrieved from reference TRBV18 and TRBJ1-1, is NAGVMQNPRHLVRRRGQEARLRCSPMKGHSHVYWYRQLPEEGLKFMVYLQKENIIDESGMPKERFSAEFPKEGPSILRIQQVVRGDSAAYFCASSPVLNRNTEAFFGQGTRLTVV.

The chain carries TRBV4-3 and TRBJ2-1, with 8 bases that match TRBD2. V was clipped by 1 base and J by 3 bases; unmatched bases: 11. CDR3 length equals 18 residues. Germline V gives CDR1 LGHNA, CDR2 YSLEER. Here the CDR3 DNA reads TGCGCCAGCAGCCAAGGGTTGGGTAGCGGGGCTGGCTACAATGAGCAGTTCTTC. Amino acid sequence: CASSQGLGSGAGYNEQFF.

This chain links TRBV6-5 with TRBJ1-5, with 9 bases fitting TRBD1. The CDR3 extends over 14 amino acids. CDR1 and CDR2 from the germline V gene are MNHEY and SVGAGI. The V and J ends lost 7 bases and 3 bases, in that order; junction bases with no gene match: 4. CDR3 protein: CASTGQGPNQPQHF. The CDR3 region has the DNA TGTGCCAGCACGGGACAGGGCCCCAATCAGCCCCAGCATTTT.

The rearrangement uses TRBV11-2 and TRBJ2-3; D gene ambiguous. Per germline, CDR1 SGHAT and CDR2 FQNNGV. The CDR3 is 14 residues long. V lost 5 bases and J lost 5, with 14 bases in between. The DNA for the CDR3 is TGTGCCAGCAGCGCCACCAGACCGGGAGATACGCAGTATTTT. The encoded protein is CASSATRPGDTQYF. The variable domain in full, completed from reference TRBV11-2 and TRBJ2-3, reads EAGVAQSPRYKIIEKRQSVAFWCNPISGHATLYWYQQILGQGPKLLIQFQNNGVVDDSQLPKDRFSAERLKGVDSTLKIQPAKLEDSAVYLCASSATRPGDTQYFGPGTRLTVL.

The chain joins TRBV13 to TRBJ2-5; a possible D gene is TRBD2 (5 bases). The germline gives CDR1 PRHDT, CDR2 FYEKMQ (reference sequence). Trimming removed 7 bases from V and 5 bases from J, with 14 bases in between. The CDR3 is made up of 13 amino acids. CDR3 nucleotide sequence: TGTGCCAGCACGTGGCGGGCCGGCGAGACCCAGTACTTC. This codes for CASTWRAGETQYF.

The chain recombines TRBV9 with TRBJ2-3; D is perhaps TRBD2 (6 bases). Germline V gene lookup returns CDR1 SGDLS and CDR2 YYNGEE. Trimming pared 1 base from V and 1 base from J, leaving 7 bases between. The CDR3 consists of 14 residues. Here the CDR3 reads CASSVTSRTDTQYF. CDR3 nucleotide sequence: TGTGCCAGCAGCGTAACTAGCCGCACAGATACGCAGTATTTT.

J is TRBJ1-2 and V is TRBV9; tentative D call: TRBD1 (5 bases). Trimming pared 0 bases from V and 8 bases from J, leaving 17 bases between. Germline CDR1 and CDR2: SGDLS and YYNGEE. The CDR3 consists of 15 residues. The DNA of the CDR3 is TGTGCCAGCAGCGTAGGAGGGCGGGGGGATTGGGGCTACACCTTC. Translation gives CASSVGGRGDWGYTF.

The CDR3 reads CASSPRTGRIRVTEAFF. The CDR3 DNA reads TGTGCCAGCAGCCCCCGGACAGGGAGAATAAGGGTCACTGAAGCTTTCTTT. V usage is TRBV7-9 and J usage is TRBJ1-1; TRBD1 matches 8 bases. This CDR3 has 17 amino acids. The trim removed 5 bases at V and 4 bases at J, leaving 15 bases unmatched. Germline V gives CDR1 SEHNR, CDR2 FQNEAQ (reference sequence).

The V call is TRBV7-9, the J call TRBJ2-3; 8 bases fit TRBD1. J lost 2 bases, V lost 2 bases, and 3 bases had no gene match. This CDR3 region has 15 residues. Germline V CDR1 and CDR2: SEHNR, FQNEAQ (reference sequence). For the CDR3, the DNA is TGTGCCAGCAGCTTAAAGACAGGGGTCACAGATACGCAGTATTTT. Residues: CASSLKTGVTDTQYF.

The gene calls are TRBV7-2 and TRBJ2-5; D gene ambiguous. Germline loops: CDR1 SGHTA, CDR2 FQGNSA. The CDR3 sequence is 10 residues long. Trimming took 5 bases from V and 9 from J, leaving 7 bases between them. The CDR3 DNA is TGTGCCAGCAGCCGAGACTCCCAGTACTTC. Protein product: CASSRDSQYF.

This chain joins TRBV6-5 and TRBJ2-1; D is perhaps TRBD1 (6 bases). Trimming stripped 2 bases from V and 8 bases from J, with 19 bases between. This CDR3 is built from 16 residues. Germline CDR1 and CDR2: MNHEY and SVGAGI. CDR3 bases: TGTGCCAGCAGTTACGGGGGCCTGGTTAGGCGGGATGAGCAGTTCTTC. Amino acids: CASSYGGLVRRDEQFF.

Of note for this clone: The junction differs from germline at one of its ends, possibly a read error. This rearrangement joins TRBV19 to TRBJ1-6, with a tentative D call TRBD1 (6 bases). Germline V gives CDR1 LNHDA, CDR2 SQIVND (reference sequence). This CDR3 comprises 18 residues. CDR3 region: CASRTPGGLGSYNSPLHF. For the CDR3, the DNA is TGTGCGAGTAGGACCCCGGGGGGCCTAGGGTCCTATAATTCACCCCTCCACTTT.

This clone appeared a single time. The genes are TRBV7-2 and TRBJ1-2; D gene uncertain. CDR3 length equals 13 residues. Germline V lookup: CDR1 SGHTA, CDR2 FQGNSA. V was clipped by 5 bases and J by 0 bases, with 7 bases between them. The CDR3 sequence is CASSPNANYGYTF. CDR3 DNA sequence: TGTGCCAGCAGCCCTAATGCTAACTATGGCTACACCTTC.

V and J are TRBV3-1 (or the pseudogene TRBV3-2) and TRBJ2-1, with 10 nucleotides matching TRBD1. The CDR3 length is 14 residues. Germline trimming cut 5 bases from V and 6 bases from J; bases unmatched to any gene: 4. CDR1 LGHDT and CDR2 YNNKEL come from the germline V gene (reference sequence). CDR3 sequence: CASSRQGAVNEQFF. Written as DNA, the CDR3 is TGTGCCAGCAGCAGACAGGGGGCGGTCAATGAGCAGTTCTTC.

V gene TRBV24-1 combines with J gene TRBJ2-7; the match to TRBD2 covers 13 bases. After removal of 5 bases from V and 0 bases from J, the junction contained 15 bases not matched to a gene. CDR1 and CDR2 (germline): KGHDR, SFDVKD. This CDR3 region has 20 residues. CDR3 amino acids: CATSGPGTHRTSGSSYEQYF. The CDR3 nucleotides are TGTGCCACCAGTGGGCCCGGGACACATAGGACTAGCGGGAGCTCCTACGAGCAGTACTTC.

This sequence joins TRBV5-4 and TRBJ2-5; weak D call: TRBD2 (5 bases). The V end lost 0 bases, the J end lost 5 bases, and 14 bases lay between the germline ends. The CDR3 is made up of 15 amino acids. Germline V CDR1 and CDR2: SGHNT, YYREEE (reference sequence). The CDR3 region has the DNA TGTGCCAGCAGCTTGGGGCAGGCCGGGGAGGAGACCCAGTACTTC. Residues: CASSLGQAGEETQYF. The variable domain in full, completed from reference TRBV5-4 and TRBJ2-5, reads ETGVTQSPTHLIKTRGQQVTLRCSSQSGHNTVSWYQQALGQGPQFIFQYYREEENGRGNFPPRFSGLQFPNYSSELNVNALELDDSALYLCASSLGQAGEETQYFGPGTRLLVL.

The CDR3 loop reads CASSAGTSGTYYNEQFF. CDR3 coding DNA: TGTGCCAGCAGCGCTGGGACTAGCGGGACCTACTACAATGAGCAGTTCTTC. This chain connects TRBV9 to TRBJ2-1, with 13 bases identical to TRBD2. The CDR3 is made up of 17 amino acids. Per the germline V gene, CDR1 is SGDLS and CDR2 is YYNGEE. V was clipped by 3 bases and J by 3 bases; unmatched bases: 6.

The rearrangement joins TRBV6-2 or TRBV6-3 to TRBJ1-2; no firm D call. Germline lookup yields CDR1 MNHEY and CDR2 SVGEGT. The CDR3 consists of 15 residues. The V end lost 0 bases, the J end lost 5 bases, and 13 bases lay between the germline ends. CDR3 nucleotide sequence: TGTGCCAGCAGTTACTCTCTTTGGGCCAATTATGGCTACACCTTC. It translates to CASSYSLWANYGYTF.